These T cell receptor beta chains were read from a single sample in a study of blood T cell repertoires in COVID-19. TCRdb keeps only in-frame clones here, not all; method: immunoSEQ multiplex PCR. This table holds 300,000 to 350,000 clones, around four fifths found once. Sequencing was carried out using peripheral blood. The receptors were gathered from a man aged 25-45 years with active or convalescent COVID-19. Each CDR3 is given with its conserved first and last residue. The order of the fields is J gene, D gene, CDR3 length, V gene, clone size, CDR3 DNA, CDR3 protein. The D gene is left open where the match is weak. Where a row states a size, it is once, few, many or the class of an expanded clone; other rows omit it.

>TRBJ2-1|NA|15|TRBV7-2|NA
TGTGCCAGCAGCTTAATGGCCGCCGCTTACAATGAGCAGTTCTTC
CASSLMAAAYNEQFF
>TRBJ2-3|TRBD2|14|TRBV7-2|NA
TGTGCCAGCAGCTCGGGGCGGGGGGCCGATACGCAGTATTTT
CASSSGRGADTQYF
>TRBJ2-5|NA|13|TRBV27|once
TGTGCCAGCAGCCGTATTAAACAAGAGACCCAGTACTTC
CASSRIKQETQYF
>TRBJ2-3|TRBD2|15|TRBV7-3|NA
TGTGCCAGCAGCCCTTCTAGCGGGAGCACAGATACGCAGTATTTT
CASSPSSGSTDTQYF
>TRBJ1-4|NA|16|TRBV19|NA
TGTGCCAGTCAGTACGGACAGTTAGCAACTAATGAAAAACTGTTTTTT
CASQYGQLATNEKLFF
>TRBJ1-6|NA|13|TRBV19|few
TGTGCCAGTATTCCGGGTTCTGGCTCACCCCTCCACTTT
CASIPGSGSPLHF
>TRBJ1-5|TRBD1|14|TRBV18|once
TGTGCCAGCTCTCCTACAGGGGTCGGTCAGCCCCAGCATTTT
CASSPTGVGQPQHF
>TRBJ2-7|TRBD1|13|TRBV27|NA
TGTGCCAGCACCGGGACAGGGGGCGCCGGGCAGTACTTC
CASTGTGGAGQYF
>TRBJ1-1|TRBD1|16|TRBV20-1|few
TGCAGTGCTAGTGGGTCCCAGGGGGTGATGAACACTGAAGCTTTCTTT
CSASGSQGVMNTEAFF
>TRBJ2-6|TRBD1|14|TRBV24-1|NA
TGTGCCACCAGCAGGGGGCTTGGGGCCAACGTCCTGACTTTC
CATSRGLGANVLTF
>TRBJ1-5|TRBD1|15|TRBV4-3|NA
TGCGCCAGCAGCCAAGACAGGGACAGGTTTAGACCCCAGCATTTT
CASSQDRDRFRPQHF
>TRBJ1-5|NA|12|TRBV5-4|NA
TGTGCCAGCAGCTCGGAGGTAGGACCCCAGCATTTT
CASSSEVGPQHF
>TRBJ2-1|NA|12|TRBV6-5|NA
TGTGCCAGCCAGGGTTTTGTCGATGAGCAGTTCTTC
CASQGFVDEQFF
>TRBJ2-3|TRBD1|13|TRBV29-1|NA
TGCAGCGTTCACAGGGGGCGAGGAGATACGCAGTATTTT
CSVHRGRGDTQYF
>TRBJ2-7|TRBD2|16|TRBV4-3|NA
TGCGCCAGCAGCCAAGTCGGACTAGCGCCGTCCTACGAGCAGTACTTC
CASSQVGLAPSYEQYF
>TRBJ2-5|TRBD2|16|TRBV5-1|NA
TGCGCCAGCAGCTTGGAGGGGCGGGGGGTCCCAGAGACCCAGTACTTC
CASSLEGRGVPETQYF
>TRBJ1-2|TRBD1|15|TRBV11-3|NA
TGTGCCAGCAGCTTAATTTCGGACAGGAACTATGGCTACACCTTC
CASSLISDRNYGYTF
>TRBJ2-1|TRBD2|18|TRBV10-3|NA
TGTGCCATCAGCCCGGGACTAGCGTTAATCAGCTCCTACAATGAGCAGTTCTTC
CAISPGLALISSYNEQFF
>TRBJ1-2|NA|19|TRBV4-3|NA
TGCGCCAGCAGCCAAGATCTTGTACTTCGGATGACAGACCTTTATGGCTACACCTTC
CASSQDLVLRMTDLYGYTF
>TRBJ2-7|NA|17|TRBV19|NA
TGTGCCAGTAGCCCCAACGTCGGGTATGGCGGATCCTACGAGCAGTACTTC
CASSPNVGYGGSYEQYF
>TRBJ2-1|TRBD2|17|TRBV28|NA
TGTGCCAGCAGTTCCGGACTAGCGGGAGGGGCCTACAATGAGCAGTTCTTC
CASSSGLAGGAYNEQFF
>TRBJ1-3|NA|16|TRBV2|NA
TGTGCCAGCAGCCGTGCAGGGGTTGAGGCTGGAAACACCATATATTTT
CASSRAGVEAGNTIYF
>TRBJ2-1|NA|17|TRBV5-4|NA
TGTGCCAGCAGCTTCTCGGCAGGGGCCGGTCCGTTCTATGAGCAGTTCTTC
CASSFSAGAGPFYEQFF
>TRBJ1-5|NA|13|TRBV6-5|NA
TGTGCCAGCAGTTTGACAGGCAATCAGCCCCAGCATTTT
CASSLTGNQPQHF
>TRBJ2-2|TRBD1|14|TRBV19|NA
TGTGCCAGTACCCGGACAGGGAGGTCCGGGGAGCTGTTTTTT
CASTRTGRSGELFF
>TRBJ1-3|TRBD1|18|TRBV20-1|NA
TGCAGTGCTAGTGGACAGGGGAACCCTAATATCTCTGGAAACACCATATATTTT
CSASGQGNPNISGNTIYF
>TRBJ2-7|NA|12|TRBV6-5|NA
TGTGCCAGCGGCCAGGGGATTGAGGTGCAGTACTTC
CASGQGIEVQYF
>TRBJ2-3|TRBD2|17|TRBV27|NA
TGTGCCAGCAGTTATCGGGTAGCGGGCCACGAGGCAGATACGCAGTATTTT
CASSYRVAGHEADTQYF
>TRBJ1-5|NA|11|TRBV4-1|NA
TGCGCCGAAAAGAGGGCTCAGCCCCAGCATTTT
CAEKRAQPQHF
>TRBJ2-7|NA|13|TRBV30|NA
TGTGCCTGGAGCCGGGACTCCTCCTACGAGCAGTACTTC
CAWSRDSSYEQYF
>TRBJ1-1|TRBD1|14|TRBV6-5|once
TGTGCCAGCAGGTTAACAGGGGGGAACACTGAAGCTTTCTTT
CASRLTGGNTEAFF